Listed below are T cell receptor beta chains from one sample, sequenced in a study of T-cell memory formation after mild COVID-19. Using its own MiXCR run on the 5' RACE reads, TCRdb lists one record per CDR3 protein. The table includes roughly 510,000 distinct CDR3 sequences, approximately 15% detected once. Sample: PBMCs or a T cell subset sorted from them (not recorded which). All receptors derive from an adult woman who had mild COVID-19 (a few samples of this study predate the infection). Cell type and time point are not known. Both conserved end residues are part of each CDR3. The D gene is left open where the match is weak. For some rows the clone size is stated as once, few or many, or as a class when expanded; others skip it.

abundance	v_gene	j_gene	d_gene	CDR3aa	CDR3nt
NA	TRBV5-4	TRBJ2-3	NA	CASSLDTGTDTQYF	TGTGCCAGCAGCTTGGATACCGGGACAGATACGCAGTATTTT
few	TRBV30	TRBJ2-3	TRBD2	CAWSVARTSGVQNTQYF	TGTGCCTGGAGTGTTGCCCGGACTAGCGGGGTTCAGAATACGCAGTATTTT
few	TRBV5-1	TRBJ2-1	TRBD2	CASSPWTSGAPRGGNEQFF	TGCGCCAGCAGCCCCTGGACTAGCGGGGCTCCTCGGGGTGGTAATGAGCAGTTCTTC
few	TRBV20-1	TRBJ1-1	NA	CSAREGGYNTEAFF	TGCAGTGCTAGAGAGGGGGGGTATAACACTGAAGCTTTCTTT
NA	TRBV29-1	TRBJ2-1	NA	CSVKGGVFSASSYNEQFF	TGCAGCGTGAAAGGAGGTGTGTTTAGCGCTAGCTCCTACAATGAGCAGTTCTTC
few	TRBV7-9	TRBJ2-2	NA	CASSLTSPNTGELFF	TGTGCCAGCAGCTTAACTAGCCCGAACACCGGGGAGCTGTTTTTT
NA	TRBV7-9	TRBJ2-7	TRBD1	CASSPSGGQGKEQYF	TGTGCCAGCAGCCCGTCCGGGGGACAGGGCAAAGAGCAGTACTTC
NA	TRBV27	TRBJ2-1	TRBD1	CASSLGAGTAFLGQFF	TGTGCCAGCAGTTTAGGAGCCGGGACAGCCTTCCTCGGGCAGTTCTTC
many	TRBV9	TRBJ1-5	NA	CASSVGTVPNQPQHF	TGTGCCAGCAGCGTAGGTACAGTACCGAATCAGCCCCAGCATTTT
few	TRBV12-3/TRBV12-4	TRBJ2-1	NA	CASSPDGDNEQFF	TGTGCCAGCAGTCCAGACGGTGACAATGAGCAGTTCTTC
NA	TRBV3-1	TRBJ2-2	NA	CASSQAPTNTGELFF	TGTGCCAGCAGCCAAGCCCCAACGAACACCGGGGAGCTGTTTTTT
NA	TRBV7-9	TRBJ2-5	NA	CASSPSAGQQETQYF	TGTGCCAGCAGTCCATCGGCGGGACAGCAAGAGACCCAGTACTTC
many	TRBV7-2	TRBJ1-2	TRBD1	CASSWNPTGEGYGYTF	TGTGCCAGCAGCTGGAACCCGACAGGGGAGGGCTATGGCTACACCTTC
many	TRBV7-2	TRBJ2-7	NA	CASGRILDVEQYF	TGTGCCAGCGGAAGGATTTTAGACGTCGAGCAGTACTTC
NA	TRBV4-1	TRBJ2-2	TRBD2	CASSQSGVTGELFF	TGCGCCAGCAGCCAGAGCGGGGTAACCGGGGAGCTGTTTTTT
few	TRBV5-6	TRBJ2-1	TRBD2	CASSLTSGRAYNEQFF	TGTGCCAGCAGTCTTACAAGCGGGAGGGCCTACAATGAGCAGTTCTTC
once	TRBV6-5	TRBJ2-1	TRBD1	CASRTGTGWFDEQFF	TGTGCCAGCAGAACCGGGACAGGGTGGTTCGATGAGCAGTTCTTC
many	TRBV5-1	TRBJ1-1	TRBD1	CASSGGTGATEAFF	TGCGCCAGCAGCGGTGGGACAGGAGCCACTGAAGCTTTCTTT
NA	TRBV4-2	TRBJ2-7	NA	CASSGSYGVRYEQYF	TGTGCCAGCAGCGGGTCATATGGGGTCCGCTACGAGCAGTACTTC
many	TRBV27	TRBJ2-3	NA	CASSLLGDTQYF	TGTGCCAGCAGTCTACTAGGAGATACGCAGTATTTT